These 13 T cell receptor beta chains were sequenced from one sample in a study of cytomegalovirus exposure and HLA in healthy donors. Profiled with immunoSEQ multiplex PCR; TCRdb holds only in-frame clones, not every one. This sample has about 66,000 clones, with 95% to 97% found just once. The sample consisted of PBMCs. The source is a woman under 30 in good health and CMV-seropositive.

CDR3 sequence (DNA): TGTGCCAGCAGCGTAGCTGGCGGGAGGGCCCGAGGGGACAATGAGCAGTTCTTC. It specifies CASSVAGGRARGDNEQFF. The chain links TRBV9 to TRBJ2-1; 9 nucleotides match TRBD2. CDR3 length equals 18 residues. CDR1 is SGDLS, CDR2 YYNGEE, per germline. The J segment lost 5 bases and the V segment lost 0 bases, leaving 12 bases of the junction unmatched.

CDR3 coding DNA: TGTGCCAGCAAGAAGACAGGAATCAACTATGGCTACACCTTC. Its translation is CASKKTGINYGYTF. V is TRBV28 and J is TRBJ1-2; D perhaps matches TRBD1 (6 bases). Trimming took off 7 bases at V and 2 bases at J, with 14 bases between the two ends. CDR3 length equals 14 residues. Germline V lookup: CDR1 MDHEN, CDR2 SYDVKM.

The gene calls are TRBV6-1 and TRBJ2-7, with 10 positions matching TRBD1. CDR1 MNHNS and CDR2 SASEGT come from the germline V gene. V shed 6 bases, J shed 6 bases, and the junction held 14 bases outside the gene matches. The CDR3 has 16 residues. The CDR3 spells CASRESTGTGVIEQYF. CDR3 in DNA: TGTGCCAGCAGGGAATCAACCGGGACAGGGGTGATCGAGCAGTACTTC.

The chain combines TRBV6-1 with TRBJ1-6, with 7 bases fitting TRBD1. The V gene's germline CDR1 is MNHNS and CDR2 SASEGT. The CDR3 contains 18 residues. The trim removed 2 bases at V and 0 bases at J, leaving 7 bases unmatched. The CDR3 nucleotides read TGTGCCAGCAGTGAACGTCGGGGACAGAGCTCCTATAATTCACCCCTCCACTTT. This gives the protein CASSERRGQSSYNSPLHF.

V and J are TRBV27 and TRBJ1-5, with D unresolved. V was shortened by 0 bases and J by 0 bases, with 9 bases between the two germline ends. Per germline, CDR1 MNHEY and CDR2 SMNVEV (reference sequence). The CDR3 covers 16 residues. This chain's CDR3 is CASSLSGEYSNQPQHF. For the CDR3, the DNA is TGTGCCAGCAGTTTATCCGGAGAATATAGCAATCAGCCCCAGCATTTT.

The chain employs TRBV4-1 and TRBJ2-2, with 9 bases matching TRBD1. Per the germline V gene, CDR1 is MGHRA and CDR2 is YSYEKL. Trimming took 0 bases from V and 5 from J; bases not matched to a gene: 10. This CDR3 comprises 18 residues. The CDR3 sequence is CASSQDQFGTGRTGELFF. CDR3 coding DNA: TGCGCCAGCAGCCAAGATCAGTTCGGGACAGGGCGAACCGGGGAGCTGTTTTTT.

V gene TRBV15 combines with J gene TRBJ2-1, with 9 nucleotides matching TRBD2. The V and J ends lost 5 bases and 0 bases, in that order; junction bases with no gene match: 17. Germline assignment: CDR1 LNHNV and CDR2 YYDKDF (reference sequence). The CDR3 contains 20 residues. CDR3 protein: CATSPPASGAPLSSYNEQFF. In DNA form, the CDR3 reads TGTGCCACCAGCCCGCCGGCTAGCGGGGCCCCTTTGAGCTCCTACAATGAGCAGTTCTTC.

The V gene is TRBV5-4, the J gene TRBJ1-1, with 10 bases that match TRBD1. The V segment lost 0 bases and the J segment 1 base; nucleotides outside the gene matches: 9. The CDR3 spans 18 residues. The germline gives CDR1 SGHNT, CDR2 YYREEE (reference sequence). This CDR3 is CASSLGPTGTGANTEAFF. The CDR3 DNA follows: TGTGCCAGCAGCTTGGGACCTACCGGGACAGGGGCGAACACTGAAGCTTTCTTT.

This rearrangement joins TRBV6-5 to TRBJ2-1, with D hard to call. The ends were cut back, 4 bases at V and 10 bases at J, with 17 bases in the middle. In germline, CDR1 is MNHEY, CDR2 SVGAGI. The CDR3 is 14 residues long. The CDR3 is CASSSDMISHEQFF. In DNA form, the CDR3 reads TGTGCCAGCAGTTCCGACATGATTTCACACGAGCAGTTCTTC.

The chain combines TRBV4-1 with TRBJ2-7; perhaps TRBD2 as D (6 bases). The length of the CDR3 is 15 residues. Trimming took off 0 bases at V and 3 bases at J, with 12 bases between the two ends. Germline CDR1 reads MGHRA; CDR2 reads YSYEKL. Written as DNA, the CDR3 is TGCGCCAGCAGCCAAGATAATAGGGGAGGCTACGAGCAGTACTTC. Its translation is CASSQDNRGGYEQYF.

V and J are TRBV10-3 and TRBJ2-7; TRBD1 is a possible D gene (6 bases). The V end was cut by 2 bases, the J end by 0 bases, with 8 bases between. This CDR3 spans 14 amino acids. The V gene's germline CDR1 is ENHRY and CDR2 SYGVKD. The CDR3 protein is CAISERTDSYEQYF. In DNA, the CDR3 is TGTGCCATCAGTGAGCGGACAGACTCCTACGAGCAGTACTTC.

The chain employs TRBV9 and TRBJ2-2, with 11 nucleotides matching TRBD2. Germline trimming cut 2 bases from V and 0 bases from J; bases unmatched to any gene: 6. The CDR3 is 18 amino acids. The germline CDR1 and CDR2 sequences are SGDLS and YYNGEE. The CDR3 region is CASSVLAGGPANTGELFF. Written as DNA, the CDR3 is TGTGCCAGCAGCGTTTTAGCGGGAGGGCCGGCGAACACCGGGGAGCTGTTTTTT.

This clone was recorded a few times. V is TRBV29-1 and J is TRBJ2-7; D gene unclear. The CDR3 is 13 amino acids. V lost 1 base, J lost 4 bases, and 11 bases lay in between. The germline CDR1 and CDR2 sequences are SQVTM and ANQGSEA. The DNA for the CDR3 is TGCAGCGTTGAAGTTGTCTCAGGATACGAGCAGTACTTC. Translating it yields CSVEVVSGYEQYF.